This paragraph reports one TCR beta chain. Its antigen remains unknown. Roughly 9.3 x 10^4 TCR templates were assayed per sample. Assay used: immunoSEQ multiplex PCR; TCRdb lists only in-frame clones, some missing. The sample lists 65,000 to 85,000 clones, 90% to 95% occurring once. This CDR3 spans 17 amino acids. In germline, CDR1 is LGHNA, CDR2 YSLEER. Trimming pared 0 bases from V and 2 bases from J, leaving 15 bases between. This record belongs to a study of siplizumab effects on memory and regulatory T cells. General study points: In roughly 75-96% of proliferating CD4+ or CD8+ clones, a naive or memory phenotype could not be assigned. Naive T cells apparently outstripped memory cells in diversity and seemed major alloresponse contributors. The authors mapped only a minor fraction of alloreactive clones to unstimulated subsets.

The sequencing input was CD8+ T cells sorted from blood. The receptor comes from a human donor in good health. The chain recombines TRBV4-3 with TRBJ2-3, with no clear D. The CDR3 is CASSQDPNSLITDTQYF. CDR3 coding DNA: TGCGCCAGCAGCCAAGATCCGAACAGCCTAATCACAGATACGCAGTATTTT.